These 19 T cell receptor beta chains were all obtained from the same sample, sequenced in a study of Graves' ophthalmopathy and Graves' hyperthyroidism. Beta-chain TCR CDR3 regions were amplified from RNA transcripts. Amplification began with first-round RT-PCR using HTBI primers, then second-round multiplex PCR was performed. TCRdb processed the multiplex PCR reads anew with MiXCR; each CDR3 protein has one entry. The sample has over a million distinct CDR3 sequences, roughly 35% seen once. The sample taken for sequencing was peripheral blood or thyroid tissue (not recorded which). Receptors were obtained from an adult man with Graves' hyperthyroidism.

Regarding this clonotype: A junction boundary mismatches the germline segment, possibly from a read error. V usage is TRBV14 and J usage is TRBJ1-3; unclear D gene. The CDR3 spans 15 residues. Germline CDR1 is SGHDN and CDR2 is FVKESK. The DNA of the CDR3 is TGTGCCGGCAGCCAAGTAAGGACCTCTGGAAACACCATATATTTT. Its translation: CAGSQVRTSGNTIYF.

A word on this clonotype: The junction departs from germline at one end; a sequencing error may be responsible. The chain links TRBV2 to TRBJ2-7; D uncertain. This CDR3 has 15 residues. Germline CDR1 is SNHLY and CDR2 is FYNNEI. This chain's CDR3 is CASSSSQQTIYEQHF. CDR3 nucleotide sequence: TGTGCCAGCAGTTCCTCGCAACAAACTATCTACGAGCAGCACTTC.

This clonotype was detected ten times or more. The chain uses TRBV12-3 or TRBV12-4 and TRBJ1-5; D is unresolved. V was trimmed by 3 bases and J by 12 bases, leaving 15 bases between them. The CDR3 runs to 13 residues. CDR3 coding DNA: TGTGCCAGCAGTTTTTCGGGAGGCCTTCGCCAGCATTTT. This translates into CASSFSGGLRQHF.

This clonotype was observed at least ten times. One end of the junction does not line up with germline, which may come from a read error. This rearrangement joins TRBV12-3 or TRBV12-4 to TRBJ1-2, with 9 positions matching TRBD1. This CDR3 is 14 amino acids long. CDR3 amino acids: CASSLGTGNYGYTF. CDR3 DNA: TGTGCCAGCAGCTTAGGGACAGGGAACTATGGCTACACCTTC.

Ten or more counts support this clonotype. The V call is TRBV2, the J call TRBJ2-5; unclear D gene. Germline CDR1 reads SNHLY; CDR2 reads FYNNEI. CDR3 length: 14 amino acids. Trimming cost V 6 bases and J 4 bases, with 15 bases left between them. CDR3 coding DNA: TGTGCCAGCAGGGCTTCGAACGCGTTAGAGACCCAGTACTTC. As protein: CASRASNALETQYF.

The rearrangement joins TRBV20-1 to TRBJ2-7; 12 bases map to TRBD2. This CDR3 comprises 14 residues. The V segment lost 6 bases and the J segment 2 bases; nucleotides outside the gene matches: 5. Germline values: CDR1 DFQATT, CDR2 SNEGSKA (reference sequence). The CDR3, as DNA: TGCAGTGCAACCCGGACTAGCGGGGCCTACGAGCAGTACTTC. This sequence encodes CSATRTSGAYEQYF.

This clonotype occurred many times. The chain carries TRBV4-3 and TRBJ1-4, with unresolved D. This CDR3 contains 15 residues. V was pared by 3 bases and J by 4 bases, with 12 bases between. Germline CDR1 LGHNA, CDR2 YSLEER. In nucleotides, the CDR3 is TGCGCCAGCAGCCATGGGGAGGCAGTTAATGAAAAACTGTTTTTT. Translating gives CASSHGEAVNEKLFF.

V is TRBV25-1 and J is TRBJ1-1; D unclear. V lost 11 bases and J lost 6, with 13 bases in between. CDR1 and CDR2 from the germline V gene are MGHDK and SYGVNS. CDR3 length: 11 residues. CDR3 bases: TGTGCCTGGATTGGCCCAGCTGAAGCTTTCTTT. Its translation is CAWIGPAEAFF. The full variable domain, in which reference TRBV25-1 and TRBJ1-1 provide the parts outside the CDR3, is EADIYQTPRYLVIGTGKKITLECSQTMGHDKMYWYQQDPGMELHLIHYSYGVNSTEKGDLSSESTVSRIRTEHFPLTLESARPSHTSQYLCAWIGPAEAFFGQGTRLTVV.

This clonotype occurred many times. The J gene is TRBJ1-1, the V gene TRBV29-1, with D hard to call. The CDR3 runs to 12 residues. Germline values: CDR1 SQVTM, CDR2 ANQGSEA. Trimming took 3 bases from V and 1 from J, leaving 6 bases between them. The CDR3 DNA reads TGCAGCGTTGACCCGAAGAACACTGAAGCTTTCTTT. This encodes CSVDPKNTEAFF.

CDR3 amino acids: CASSLINGQPQHF. CDR3 DNA: TGTGCCAGCAGCTTAATTAACGGTCAGCCCCAGCATTTT. This chain uses TRBV7-3 with TRBJ1-5; no clear D. The CDR3 has 13 residues. V was shortened by 1 base and J by 6 bases, with 7 bases between the two germline ends. Per germline, CDR1 SGHTA and CDR2 FQGTGA.

The CDR3 bases are TGCGCCAGCAGTGATGCTCTGGTCGGACCCTACGAGCAGTACTTC. Translated: CASSDALVGPYEQYF. This rearrangement joins TRBV10-1 to TRBJ2-7; no clear D. There are 15 residues in the CDR3. V was trimmed by 3 bases and J by 2 bases, leaving 14 bases between them. From germline, CDR1 is WNHNN and CDR2 SYGVQD (reference sequence).

This chain uses TRBV29-1 with TRBJ2-7; D is perhaps TRBD1 (5 bases). Between the trimmed V and J ends, which lost 3 bases and 0 bases, there was a span of 12 bases. Germline V lookup: CDR1 SQVTM, CDR2 ANQGSEA. The CDR3 is 14 residues long. This chain's CDR3 is CSVEQGPDSYEQYF. CDR3 nucleotides: TGCAGCGTTGAGCAGGGCCCGGACTCCTACGAGCAGTACTTC.

The V call is TRBV12-3 or TRBV12-4, the J call TRBJ2-7; tentatively, D is TRBD2 (5 bases). CDR3 length: 13 residues. The V gene lost 4 bases and the J gene lost 5 bases, with 12 bases spanning the gap. The CDR3: CASSSLAANEQYF. The CDR3 DNA reads as TGTGCCAGCAGTTCGCTAGCTGCTAACGAGCAGTACTTC.

The sample holds one count of this clonotype. This rearrangement joins TRBV11-2 to TRBJ1-1; TRBD1 agrees at 11 bases. V was pared by 5 bases and J by 0 bases, with 5 bases of the junction left unmatched. Germline CDR1 SGHAT, CDR2 FQNNGV. This CDR3 comprises 16 residues. The CDR3 DNA reads TGTGCCAGCAGCCGGGACAGGGGGTTTCTGAACACTGAAGCTTTCTTT. Protein product: CASSRDRGFLNTEAFF.

This clonotype was recorded at least ten times. This chain links TRBV6-5 with TRBJ1-2; 7 positions agree with TRBD1. The CDR3 sequence is 13 residues long. V dropped 5 bases and J dropped 7; count of bases not matched to a gene: 7. Germline-derived CDR1 and CDR2 are MNHEY and SVGAGI. CDR3 amino acids: CASSRAGGAGYTF. As DNA, the CDR3 is TGTGCCAGCAGTAGGGCAGGGGGGGCTGGCTACACCTTC.

The J gene is TRBJ2-7, the V gene TRBV6-5, with 9 bases matching TRBD1. Germline V lookup: CDR1 MNHEY, CDR2 SVGAGI. The V and J ends lost 2 bases and 3 bases, in that order; junction bases with no gene match: 5. The CDR3 contains 15 residues. Here the CDR3 reads CASSYPKTGGYEQYF. CDR3 in DNA: TGTGCCAGCAGTTACCCCAAGACAGGGGGCTACGAGCAGTACTTC.

In its sample, this clonotype was seen a few times. The gene calls are TRBV9 and TRBJ1-1; D is perhaps TRBD1 (6 bases). The V end lost 6 bases, the J end lost 2 bases, and 11 bases lay between the germline ends. The CDR3 extends over 13 amino acids. The V gene's germline CDR1 is SGDLS and CDR2 YYNGEE. The CDR3 DNA sequence: TGTGCCAGCAATGGAGGGGGAAACACTGAAGCTTTCTTT. Protein sequence: CASNGGGNTEAFF.

This clonotype came up a few times. The gene calls are TRBV7-2 and TRBJ2-7; 14 nucleotides match TRBD2. The CDR3 runs 17 residues. V dropped 1 base and J dropped 4; count of bases not matched to a gene: 6. Germline-derived CDR1 and CDR2 are SGHTA and FQGNSA. The CDR3 loop reads CASSLGLAGGPVYEQYF. Written as DNA, the CDR3 is TGTGCCAGCAGCTTAGGACTAGCGGGAGGGCCGGTTTACGAGCAGTACTTC.

This clonotype occurred many times. This chain uses TRBV20-1 with TRBJ1-4, with D possibly TRBD1 on 5 matching bases. V gave up 3 bases and J gave up 8 bases, with 10 bases separating them. The germline gives CDR1 DFQATT, CDR2 SNEGSKA (reference sequence). The CDR3 contains 12 residues. The chain's CDR3 is CSASPGPEKLFF. DNA for the CDR3: TGCAGTGCTAGCCCGGGGCCCGAAAAACTGTTTTTT.